This T cell receptor beta chain originates from a study of blood T cell repertoires in COVID-19. Study-level background: Samples representing acute and convalescent COVID-19 were sourced from the United States, Italy and Spain. Nucleic acid was either cDNA or gDNA, and it came from T cells, B-cell-depleted T cells, or PBMCs.

This CDR3 has 15 residues. CDR1 MNHNS and CDR2 SASEGT come from the germline V gene. V gave up 7 bases and J gave up 4 bases; unmatched junction bases: 7. Per the study methods: Estimates of nucleated cell counts were drawn from the amplification of reference gene primers. Sequenced by immunoSEQ multiplex PCR; TCRdb stores in-frame clones only, minus some. The DNA gave D and trimming, while V, J and clone size come from that table. The table shows some 170,000 clones, with more than 70% occurring only once. This chain uses TRBV6-1 with TRBJ2-3; TRBD2 matches 11 bases. The receptor was derived from a woman aged 55-75 years with acute or convalescent COVID-19. Sequenced material: peripheral blood. The CDR3 loop reads CASTKGLAGPDTQYF. The CDR3 DNA reads as TGTGCCAGCACTAAAGGACTAGCGGGTCCAGATACGCAGTATTTT.